One and the same sample provided the 13 T cell receptor beta chains below, sequenced in a study of blood T cells in healthy people across ages. Primed by a sample-barcoded 5' primer and a J-beta primer mix, a second PCR proceeded for 7 to 11 cycles. TCRdb analysed the 5' RACE reads with MiXCR anew, one entry per CDR3 protein. The sample lists about 690,000 distinct CDR3 sequences, 40% to 45% occurring once. The sample consisted of blood. These receptors were taken from a man of 80 years or more in good health.

This clonotype was counted many times. CDR3 protein: CASSQDLLGGQYFTDTQYF. Here the CDR3 DNA reads TGTGCCAGCAGCCAAGATCTTCTAGGCGGGCAATACTTCACAGATACGCAGTATTTT. The V call is TRBV4-2, the J call TRBJ2-3; D might be TRBD2 (5 bases). The CDR3 extends over 19 amino acids. Germline loops: CDR1 LGHNA, CDR2 YNFKEQ. The V end was cut by 0 bases, the J end by 2 bases, with 21 bases between.

In its sample, this clonotype was seen a few times. CDR3 region: CASGGFSYNEQYF. Here the CDR3 DNA reads TGTGCCAGCGGCGGGTTCTCCTACAATGAGCAGTACTTC. J is TRBJ2-1 and V is TRBV6-2 or TRBV6-3; tentatively, D is TRBD2 (5 bases). The last part of the DNA fits TRBJ2-7 better; the J call may be wrong. Germline-derived CDR1 and CDR2 are MNHEY and SVGEGT. The CDR3 length is 13 residues.

In regard to this clonotype: Because the CDR3 is missing its conserved closing phenylalanine or tryptophan, this is likely a read error. The rearrangement uses TRBV6-5 and TRBJ2-3, with D unclear. Germline CDR1 reads MNHEY; CDR2 reads SVGAGI. The CDR3 has 12 amino acids. The CDR3 loop reads CDSRLDTDTQYI. The CDR3 DNA reads TGTGACAGCAGGCTCGACACAGATACGCAGTATATT.

For this clonotype: A read error may explain this, as a much larger clone is one base away. The rearrangement joins TRBV7-2 to TRBJ2-7; no firm D call. Germline V gives CDR1 SGHTA, CDR2 FQGNSA. The CDR3 is 13 amino acids. The V gene lost 5 bases and the J gene lost 1 base, with 9 bases spanning the gap. The CDR3 region has the DNA TGTGCCAGCAGCGGAGTTCAGTCCTACGAGCAGTACTTC. It codes for CASSGVQSYEQYF.

This clonotype was found a few times. The V gene is TRBV9, the J gene TRBJ2-7; 7 bases line up with TRBD2. There are 15 residues in the CDR3. Germline CDR1 SGDLS, CDR2 YYNGEE. The junction had 10 bases not matched to a gene; V was cut back by 0 bases and J by 7 bases. The CDR3 here is CASSVVPGGLWEQYF. The DNA for the CDR3 is TGTGCCAGCAGCGTAGTCCCGGGAGGCCTCTGGGAGCAGTACTTC.

This clonotype was detected only a few times. The chain is built from TRBV10-2 and TRBJ2-1, with TRBD2 matching over 7 bases. The CDR3 spans 14 residues. Germline V lookup: CDR1 WSHSY, CDR2 SAAADI. The junction had 12 bases not matched to a gene; V was cut back by 9 bases and J by 7 bases. The CDR3 sequence: CASMGRVLGNEQFF. For the CDR3, the DNA is TGCGCCAGTATGGGGAGGGTTTTAGGGAATGAGCAGTTCTTC.

Comments on this clonotype: One base away lies a much larger clone, so this may be a sequencing read error. This chain links TRBV12-3 or TRBV12-4 with TRBJ2-3, with a tentative D call TRBD1 (5 bases). Trimming left V 2 bases short and J 3 bases short, with 12 bases between. This CDR3 has 15 residues. The CDR3 bases are TGTGCCAGCAGTTTAATGGCAGGGAAAACAGATACGCAGTATTTT. This sequence encodes CASSLMAGKTDTQYF.

This clonotype came up a few times. CDR3 in amino acids: CASSSWGGASSYEQYF. The CDR3 DNA reads as TGTGCCAGCAGCTCCTGGGGGGGGGCCAGCTCCTACGAGCAGTACTTC. This rearrangement joins TRBV7-9 to TRBJ2-7; TRBD2 might be the D (7 bases). Between the trimmed V and J ends, which lost 4 bases and 0 bases, there was a span of 16 bases. The germline V gene encodes CDR1 SEHNR and CDR2 FQNEAQ (reference sequence). The CDR3 covers 16 residues.

This chain links TRBV5-7 with TRBJ2-1; perhaps TRBD1 as D (6 bases). TRBV5-7 is flagged as an ORF with uncertain function. Trimming shortened V by 1 base and J by 4 bases, and 12 bases separated the two germline ends. CDR3 size: 15 residues. The CDR3: CASSLNRVYYNEQFF. CDR3 sequence (DNA): TGTGCCAGCAGCTTGAACAGGGTTTATTACAATGAGCAGTTCTTC.

The chain is built from TRBV10-3 and TRBJ2-1; D may be TRBD1 or TRBD2 (5 bases each). The germline gives CDR1 ENHRY, CDR2 SYGVKD. This CDR3 comprises 16 residues. The V and J ends lost 2 bases and 6 bases respectively, with 17 bases between them. CDR3 in amino acids: CAISEGDPLLCNEQFF. CDR3 bases: TGTGCCATCAGTGAGGGGGACCCCCTACTCTGCAATGAGCAGTTCTTC.

This sequence joins TRBV5-1 and TRBJ1-2, with 8 bases aligning to TRBD1. Trimming removed 4 bases from V and 4 bases from J; junction bases left unmatched: 9. The length of the CDR3 is 15 residues. CDR1 is SGHRS and CDR2 is YFSETQ in the germline V gene. The CDR3 sequence is CASSQGASSLYGYTF. In nucleotides, the CDR3 is TGCGCCAGCAGCCAGGGGGCTTCCTCCCTCTATGGCTACACCTTC.

This clonotype was recorded many times. V gene TRBV7-2 combines with J gene TRBJ2-5; D is unclear. CDR1 is SGHTA, CDR2 FQGNSA, per germline. The CDR3 length is 12 residues. V was shortened by 1 base and J by 6 bases, with 6 bases between the two germline ends. The CDR3 here is CASSLVGQTQYF. The CDR3 nucleotides read TGTGCCAGCAGCTTAGTAGGTCAGACCCAGTACTTC.

V and J are TRBV6-5 and TRBJ2-5, with D possibly matching TRBD2 (6 bases). V lost 7 bases, J lost 4 bases, and 19 bases lay in between. This CDR3 has 15 amino acids. Germline CDR1 reads MNHEY; CDR2 reads SVGAGI. DNA for the CDR3: TGTGCCAGCAACCACCACCGTGGTAGCGGAGAGACCCAGTACTTC. The encoded protein is CASNHHRGSGETQYF.